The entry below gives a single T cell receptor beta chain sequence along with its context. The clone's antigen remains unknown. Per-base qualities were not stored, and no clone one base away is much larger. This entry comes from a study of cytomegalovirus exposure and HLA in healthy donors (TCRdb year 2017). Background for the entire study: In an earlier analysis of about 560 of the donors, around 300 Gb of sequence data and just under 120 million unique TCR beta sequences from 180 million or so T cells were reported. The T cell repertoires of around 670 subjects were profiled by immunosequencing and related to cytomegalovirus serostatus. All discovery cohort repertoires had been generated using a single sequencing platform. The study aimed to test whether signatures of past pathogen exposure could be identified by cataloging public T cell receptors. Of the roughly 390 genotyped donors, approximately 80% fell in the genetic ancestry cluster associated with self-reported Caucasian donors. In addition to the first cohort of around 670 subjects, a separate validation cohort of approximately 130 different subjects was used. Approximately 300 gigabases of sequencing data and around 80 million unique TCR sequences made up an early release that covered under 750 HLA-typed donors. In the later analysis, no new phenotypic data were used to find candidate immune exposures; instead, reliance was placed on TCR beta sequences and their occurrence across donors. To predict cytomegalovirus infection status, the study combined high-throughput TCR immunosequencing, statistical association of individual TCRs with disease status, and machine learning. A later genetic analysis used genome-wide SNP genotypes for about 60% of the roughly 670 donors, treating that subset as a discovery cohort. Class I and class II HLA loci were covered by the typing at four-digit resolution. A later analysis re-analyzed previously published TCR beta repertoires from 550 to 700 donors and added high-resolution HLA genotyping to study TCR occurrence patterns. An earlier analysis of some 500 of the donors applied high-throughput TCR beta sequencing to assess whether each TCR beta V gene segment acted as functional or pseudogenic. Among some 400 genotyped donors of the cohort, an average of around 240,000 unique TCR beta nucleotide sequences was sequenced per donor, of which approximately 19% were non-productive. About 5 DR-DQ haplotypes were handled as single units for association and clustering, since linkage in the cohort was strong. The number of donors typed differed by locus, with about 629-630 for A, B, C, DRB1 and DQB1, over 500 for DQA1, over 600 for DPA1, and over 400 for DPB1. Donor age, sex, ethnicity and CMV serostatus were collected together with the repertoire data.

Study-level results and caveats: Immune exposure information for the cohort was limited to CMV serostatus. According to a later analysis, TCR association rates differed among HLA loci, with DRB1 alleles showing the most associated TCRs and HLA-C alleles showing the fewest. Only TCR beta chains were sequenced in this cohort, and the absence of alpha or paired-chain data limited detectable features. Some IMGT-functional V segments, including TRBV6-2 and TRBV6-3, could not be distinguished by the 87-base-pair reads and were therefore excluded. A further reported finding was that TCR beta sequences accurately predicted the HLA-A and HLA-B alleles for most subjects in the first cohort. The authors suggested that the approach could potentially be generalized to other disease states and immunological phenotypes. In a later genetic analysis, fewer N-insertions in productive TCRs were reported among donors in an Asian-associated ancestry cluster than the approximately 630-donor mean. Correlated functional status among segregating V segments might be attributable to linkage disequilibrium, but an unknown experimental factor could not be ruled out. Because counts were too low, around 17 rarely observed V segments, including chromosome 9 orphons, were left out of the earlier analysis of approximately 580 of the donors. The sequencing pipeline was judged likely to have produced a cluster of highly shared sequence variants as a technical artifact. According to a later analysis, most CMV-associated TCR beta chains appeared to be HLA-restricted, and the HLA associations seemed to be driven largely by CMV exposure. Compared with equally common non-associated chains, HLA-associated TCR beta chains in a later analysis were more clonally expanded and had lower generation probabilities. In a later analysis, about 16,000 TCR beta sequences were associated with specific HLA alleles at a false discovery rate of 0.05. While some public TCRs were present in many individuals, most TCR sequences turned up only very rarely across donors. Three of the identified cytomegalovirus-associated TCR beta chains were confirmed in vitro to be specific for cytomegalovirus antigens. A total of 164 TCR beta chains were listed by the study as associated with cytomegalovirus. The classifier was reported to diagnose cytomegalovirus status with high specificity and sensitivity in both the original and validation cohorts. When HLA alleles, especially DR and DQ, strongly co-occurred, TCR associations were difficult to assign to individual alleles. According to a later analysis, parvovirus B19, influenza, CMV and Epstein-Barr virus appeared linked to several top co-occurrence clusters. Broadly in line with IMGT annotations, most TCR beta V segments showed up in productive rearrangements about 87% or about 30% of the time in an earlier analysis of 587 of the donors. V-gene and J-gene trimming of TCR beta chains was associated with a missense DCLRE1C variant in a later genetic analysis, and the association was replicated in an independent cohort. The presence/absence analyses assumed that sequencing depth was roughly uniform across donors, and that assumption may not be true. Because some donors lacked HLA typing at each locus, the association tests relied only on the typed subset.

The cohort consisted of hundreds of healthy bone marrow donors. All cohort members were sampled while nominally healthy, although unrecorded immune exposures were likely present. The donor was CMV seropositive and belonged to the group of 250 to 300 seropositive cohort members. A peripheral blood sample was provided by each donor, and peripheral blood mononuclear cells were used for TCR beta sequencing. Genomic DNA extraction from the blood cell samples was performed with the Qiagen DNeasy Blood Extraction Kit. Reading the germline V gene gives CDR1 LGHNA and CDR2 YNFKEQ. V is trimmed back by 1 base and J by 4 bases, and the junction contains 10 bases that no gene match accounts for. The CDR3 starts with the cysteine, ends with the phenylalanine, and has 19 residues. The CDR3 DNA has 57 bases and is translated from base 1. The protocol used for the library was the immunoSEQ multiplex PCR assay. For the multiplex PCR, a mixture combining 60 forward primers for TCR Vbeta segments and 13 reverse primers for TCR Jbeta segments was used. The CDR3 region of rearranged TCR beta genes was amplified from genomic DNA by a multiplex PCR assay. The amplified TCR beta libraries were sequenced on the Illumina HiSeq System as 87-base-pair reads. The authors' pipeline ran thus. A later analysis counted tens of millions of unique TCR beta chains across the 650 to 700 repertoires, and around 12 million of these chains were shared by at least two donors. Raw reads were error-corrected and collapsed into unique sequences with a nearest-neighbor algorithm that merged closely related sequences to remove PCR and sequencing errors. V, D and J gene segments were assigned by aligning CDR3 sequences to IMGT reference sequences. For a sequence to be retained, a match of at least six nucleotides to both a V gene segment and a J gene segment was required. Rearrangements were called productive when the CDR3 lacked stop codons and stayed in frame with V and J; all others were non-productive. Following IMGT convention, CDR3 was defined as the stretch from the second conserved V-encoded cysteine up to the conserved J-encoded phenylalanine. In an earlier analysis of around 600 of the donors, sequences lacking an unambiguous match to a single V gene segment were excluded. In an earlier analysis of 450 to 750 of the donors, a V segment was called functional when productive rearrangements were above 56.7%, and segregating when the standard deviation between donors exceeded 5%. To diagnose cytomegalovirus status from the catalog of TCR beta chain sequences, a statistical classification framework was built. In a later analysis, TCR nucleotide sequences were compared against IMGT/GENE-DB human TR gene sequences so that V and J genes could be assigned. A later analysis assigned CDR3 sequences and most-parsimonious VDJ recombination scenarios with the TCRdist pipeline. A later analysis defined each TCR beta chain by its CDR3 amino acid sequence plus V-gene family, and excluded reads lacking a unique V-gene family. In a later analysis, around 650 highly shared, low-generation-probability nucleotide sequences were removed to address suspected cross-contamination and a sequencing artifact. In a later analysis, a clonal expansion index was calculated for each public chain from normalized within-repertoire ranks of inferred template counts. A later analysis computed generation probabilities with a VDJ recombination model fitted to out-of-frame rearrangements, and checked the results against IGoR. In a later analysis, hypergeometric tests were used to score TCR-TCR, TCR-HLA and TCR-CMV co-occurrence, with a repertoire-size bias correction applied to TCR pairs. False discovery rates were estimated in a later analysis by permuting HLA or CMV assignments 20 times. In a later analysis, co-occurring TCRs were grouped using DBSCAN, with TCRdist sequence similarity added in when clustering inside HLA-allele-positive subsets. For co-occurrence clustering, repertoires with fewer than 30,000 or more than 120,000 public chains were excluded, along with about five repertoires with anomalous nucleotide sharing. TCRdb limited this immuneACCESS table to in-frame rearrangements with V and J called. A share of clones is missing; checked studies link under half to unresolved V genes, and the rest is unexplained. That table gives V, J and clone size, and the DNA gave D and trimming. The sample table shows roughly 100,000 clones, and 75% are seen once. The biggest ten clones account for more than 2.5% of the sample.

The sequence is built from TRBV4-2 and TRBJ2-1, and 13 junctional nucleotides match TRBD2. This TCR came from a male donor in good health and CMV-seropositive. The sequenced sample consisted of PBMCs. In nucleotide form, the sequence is TGTGCCAGCAGCCAAGCGGGACTAGCGGGGCCGCGGACTTACAATGAGCAGTTCTTC. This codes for CASSQAGLAGPRTYNEQFF.